A single sample gave rise to the 10 T cell receptor beta chains below, sequenced in a study of blood T cell repertoires in COVID-19. Method: immunoSEQ multiplex PCR; TCRdb's copy keeps in-frame clones and lacks some. There are more than 200,000 clones in the sample; 65% to 85% occur only once, and around 4.7% lies in the top ten. The material sequenced was PBMCs or T cells enriched from blood (not recorded which). These receptors originate from a man aged 25-45 years with acute COVID-19.

The CDR3 coding sequence is TGTGCCAGCAGCCAAGGGGCCTCAGGGGGCCGAGAGACCCAGTACTTC. Translated, it gives CASSQGASGGRETQYF. The chain carries TRBV3-1 (or the pseudogene TRBV3-2) and TRBJ2-5; 8 nucleotides line up with TRBD1. The ends lost 1 base at V and 4 bases at J; junction bases unmatched: 8. CDR1 and CDR2 (germline): LGHDT, YNNKEL (reference sequence). The CDR3 length is 16 residues.

Many counts were recorded for this clone. Other DNA sequences of this sample code for an identical CDR3. The rearrangement joins TRBV5-5 to TRBJ2-7; 7 bases are a match to TRBD1. After removal of 0 bases from V and 3 bases from J, the junction contained 6 bases not matched to a gene. Germline CDR1 is SGHKS and CDR2 is YYEKEE (reference sequence). This CDR3 spans 15 amino acids. The CDR3 here is CASSLGDRVVYEQYF. Here the CDR3 DNA reads TGTGCCAGCAGCTTGGGAGACAGGGTGGTCTACGAGCAGTACTTC.

The J gene is TRBJ2-7, the V gene TRBV9, with 9 bases aligning to TRBD2. CDR3 length: 13 amino acids. The germline CDR1 and CDR2 sequences are SGDLS and YYNGEE. V gave up 3 bases and J gave up 4 bases; unmatched junction bases: 2. The CDR3 coding sequence is TGTGCCAGCAGCGGAGCGGGGGGTTACGAGCAGTACTTC. Residues: CASSGAGGYEQYF.

This chain connects TRBV18 to TRBJ1-5; the D gene is possibly TRBD1 (6 bases). This CDR3 is 14 amino acids long. V was cut by 6 bases and J by 0 bases, with 9 bases left in between. CDR1 is KGHSH and CDR2 is LQKENI in the germline V gene. This chain's CDR3 is CASSRTDSNQPQHF. The CDR3 DNA is TGTGCCAGCTCGCGGACAGATAGCAATCAGCCCCAGCATTTT.

The gene calls are TRBV28 and TRBJ2-1, with TRBD2 matching 12 bases. From germline, CDR1 is MDHEN and CDR2 SYDVKM. The V gene end was trimmed by 4 bases and the J gene end by 10 bases; junction bases not matched to a gene: 5. The CDR3 runs 14 residues. The CDR3 spells CASSSSGGVQEQFF. CDR3 DNA sequence: TGTGCCAGCAGTTCTAGCGGGGGGGTACAGGAGCAGTTCTTC.

The table lists this clone with a few counts. The chain has TRBV5-1 and TRBJ1-4; unclear D gene. The germline V gene encodes CDR1 SGHRS and CDR2 YFSETQ. The CDR3 has 14 amino acids. V was trimmed by 3 bases and J by 6 bases, leaving 12 bases between them. CDR3 amino acids: CASSSGGDDEKLFF. The DNA of the CDR3 is TGCGCCAGCAGCTCCGGCGGAGACGATGAAAAACTGTTTTTT.

The CDR3 here is CASSRAGGALETQYF. The CDR3 nucleotides read TGTGCCAGCAGTAGAGCGGGGGGAGCCCTGGAGACCCAGTACTTC. The chain links TRBV6-4 to TRBJ2-5; 9 nucleotides line up with TRBD2. Trimming at V came to 5 bases and at J to 5 bases, leaving 9 bases not matched to a gene. Looked up from germline, CDR1 is MRHNA and CDR2 is SNTAGT. The CDR3 runs 15 residues.

V is TRBV7-9 and J is TRBJ1-2, with D perhaps TRBD1 (5 bases). The CDR3 length is 15 residues. CDR1 SEHNR and CDR2 FQNEAQ come from the germline V gene (reference sequence). The V end lost 4 bases, the J end lost 4 bases, and 16 bases lay between the germline ends. CDR3: CASSSVNLRGYGYTF. The DNA of the CDR3 is TGTGCCAGCAGCTCAGTAAATCTTAGGGGCTATGGCTACACCTTC. The full variable domain, its missing parts supplied by reference TRBV7-9 and TRBJ1-2, is DTGVSQNPRHKITKRGQNVTFRCDPISEHNRLYWYRQTLGQGPEFLTYFQNEAQLEKSRLLSDRFSAERPKGSFSTLEIQRTEQGDSAMYLCASSSVNLRGYGYTFGSGTRLTVV.

The rearrangement links TRBV3-1 (or the pseudogene TRBV3-2) to TRBJ1-1, with no clear D. The CDR3 covers 15 residues. V lost 1 base to trimming and J lost 1 base, with 10 bases between them. Germline loops: CDR1 LGHDT, CDR2 YNNKEL (reference sequence). The CDR3 region has the DNA TGTGCCAGCAGCCAAGGTAGTCAGCGGAACACTGAAGCTTTCTTT. Amino acids: CASSQGSQRNTEAFF.

The chain recombines TRBV5-5 with TRBJ1-6, with TRBD1 identical over 10 bases. CDR3 length: 15 amino acids. V dropped 0 bases and J dropped 12; count of bases not matched to a gene: 6. The germline V gene has CDR1 SGHKS and CDR2 YYEKEE (reference sequence). CDR3: CASSLGDRGHQPLHF. CDR3 DNA: TGTGCCAGCAGCTTGGGGGACAGGGGACATCAACCCCTCCACTTT.